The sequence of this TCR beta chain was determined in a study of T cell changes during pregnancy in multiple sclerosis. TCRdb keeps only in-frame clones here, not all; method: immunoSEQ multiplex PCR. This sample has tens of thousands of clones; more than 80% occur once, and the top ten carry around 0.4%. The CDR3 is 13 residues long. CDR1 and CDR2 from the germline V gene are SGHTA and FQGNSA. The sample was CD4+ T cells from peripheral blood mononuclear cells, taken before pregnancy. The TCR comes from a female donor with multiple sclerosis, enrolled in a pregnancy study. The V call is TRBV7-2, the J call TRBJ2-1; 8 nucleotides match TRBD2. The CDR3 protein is CSSLAGTYNEQFF. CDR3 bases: TGTTCCTCTCTAGCGGGTACTTACAATGAGCAGTTCTTC.